The 32 T cell receptor beta chains reported below all come from one sample, sequenced in a study of vaccination effects on CD4 cells after COVID-19 (dated by TCRdb to the early 2020s). In the ViraFEST assay, PBMC were stimulated with viral peptide pools, and antigen-specific CD4+ T cell clonotypes were then identified by expansion using TCR sequencing. After around 10 days of culture, CD4+ T cells were isolated with the EasySep CD4+ T cell isolation kit. Negative nucleocapsid antibody results before and after vaccination confirmed that the healthy vaccine recipients had no prior SARS-CoV-2 infection. No antigen is known for these receptors. The protocol used for the library was the immunoSEQ multiplex PCR assay. Drawn from immuneACCESS, this table holds only the in-frame rearrangements with V and J called that TCRdb kept. Clones are partly lost; checked studies trace under half to an unresolved V gene and leave the rest unexplained. The sample table contains 41,000 or so clones; only one count was recorded for approximately 80% of them. Together, the top ten hold 2.9% of the sample.

Sample: CD4+ T cells from PBMCs cultured with HCoV-NL63 spike peptides, taken before COVID-19 vaccination. The cell subset or site label, as the study defines it: HCoV-NL63 spike overlapping peptide pool stimulation. The receptors shown here come from a human donor who received a COVID-19 vaccine.

This clone came up once. The genes are TRBV7-8 and TRBJ1-6; 9 bases fit TRBD1. Looked up from germline, CDR1 is SGHVS and CDR2 is FQNEAQ. Germline trimming cut 5 bases from V and 0 bases from J; bases unmatched to any gene: 8. This CDR3 comprises 18 residues. CDR3 in DNA: TGTGCCAGCAGCCCCAGAGACAGGGGGAGCTCCTATAATTCACCCCTCCACTTT. Translating it yields CASSPRDRGSSYNSPLHF.

The genes are TRBV5-1 and TRBJ1-1, with TRBD1 matching over 10 bases. Germline CDR1 SGHRS, CDR2 YFSETQ. The CDR3 runs 15 residues. Trimming cost V 4 bases and J 5 bases; bases outside gene matches: 8. CDR3 region: CASSGGTGVGTEAFF. CDR3 bases: TGCGCCAGCAGCGGCGGGACAGGGGTAGGGACTGAAGCTTTCTTT. The full variable domain, in which reference TRBV5-1 and TRBJ1-1 provide the parts outside the CDR3, is KAGVTQTPRYLIKTRGQQVTLSCSPISGHRSVSWYQQTPGQGLQFLFEYFSETQRNKGNFPGRFSGRQFSNSRSEMNVSTLELGDSALYLCASSGGTGVGTEAFFGQGTRLTVV.

V and J are TRBV28 and TRBJ1-5; TRBD1 aligns across 10 bases. This CDR3 has 14 residues. CDR1 MDHEN and CDR2 SYDVKM come from the germline V gene. With V trimmed by 6 bases and J by 6 bases, 5 bases remained unmatched. In DNA, the CDR3 is TGTGCCAGCAGACCCGGACAGGGGGGTCAGCCCCAGCATTTT. Its translation: CASRPGQGGQPQHF.

This chain links TRBV18 with TRBJ2-1; D is perhaps TRBD1 (6 bases). The CDR3 has 15 residues. V lost 6 bases to trimming and J lost 1 base, with 13 bases between them. Germline CDR1 KGHSH, CDR2 LQKENI. CDR3 DNA sequence: TGTGCCAGCTCTCCGACAGGTTTTTCCTACAATGAGCAGTTCTTC. Its protein product is CASSPTGFSYNEQFF.

This chain connects TRBV10-3 to TRBJ2-3; TRBD1 matches 7 bases. Germline values: CDR1 ENHRY, CDR2 SYGVKD. The ends lost 4 bases at V and 1 base at J; junction bases unmatched: 5. This CDR3 is 15 amino acids long. DNA for the CDR3: TGTGCCATCAGTGGGTCGGGGACAGGCACAGATACGCAGTATTTT. This gives the protein CAISGSGTGTDTQYF.

This clone was seen just once. The CDR3 DNA is TGTGCCAGCAGTGTTGGACTAGCGCACAATGAGCAGTTCTTC. It encodes CASSVGLAHNEQFF. The chain recombines TRBV2 with TRBJ2-1; 9 positions match TRBD2. This CDR3 is 14 amino acids long. The germline gives CDR1 SNHLY, CDR2 FYNNEI. V shed 4 bases, J shed 5 bases, and the junction held 3 bases outside the gene matches. Full variable domain (outside the CDR3, taken from reference TRBV2 and TRBJ2-1): EPEVTQTPSHQVTQMGQEVILRCVPISNHLYFYWYRQILGQKVEFLVSFYNNEISEKSEIFDDQFSVERPDGSNFTLKIRSTKLEDSAMYFCASSVGLAHNEQFFGPGTRLTVL.

This clone was found once. The chain joins TRBV19 to TRBJ1-4, with D perhaps TRBD1 (6 bases). CDR3 length: 15 amino acids. V shed 3 bases and J shed 10 bases, with 18 bases lying between them. Germline V lookup: CDR1 LNHDA, CDR2 SQIVND (reference sequence). CDR3 region: CASSMGGTGPTKLFF. CDR3 coding DNA: TGTGCCAGTAGTATGGGGGGCACAGGGCCGACAAAACTGTTTTTT.

The chain joins TRBV7-6 to TRBJ2-1; possibly TRBD1 or TRBD2 for D (5 bases each). V lost 2 bases and J lost 6, with 20 bases in between. The CDR3 runs 17 residues. In germline, CDR1 is SGHVS, CDR2 FNYEAQ. The CDR3 loop reads CASSLQFKGPDPNEQFF. The CDR3 region has the DNA TGTGCCAGCAGCTTACAGTTTAAGGGACCTGATCCCAATGAGCAGTTCTTC. The entire variable domain, with the rest obtained from reference TRBV7-6 and TRBJ2-1, is as follows: GAGVSQSPRYKVTKRGQDVALRCDPISGHVSLYWYRQALGQGPEFLTYFNYEAQQDKSGLPNDRFSAERPEGSISTLTIQRTEQRDSAMYRCASSLQFKGPDPNEQFFGPGTRLTVL.

The V and J genes are TRBV10-3 and TRBJ2-5, with 7 bases identical to TRBD2. The germline V gene encodes CDR1 ENHRY and CDR2 SYGVKD. Losses at the gene ends were 2 bases for V and 1 base for J; bases not matched to a gene: 10. This CDR3 comprises 17 residues. CDR3 amino acids: CAISETYVGGIQETQYF. The CDR3 nucleotides read TGTGCCATCAGTGAGACATATGTGGGGGGGATCCAAGAGACCCAGTACTTC.

The table lists this clone with a count of one. V and J are TRBV2 and TRBJ1-2; 8 bases match TRBD1. In germline, CDR1 is SNHLY, CDR2 FYNNEI. CDR3 length equals 13 residues. V lost 5 bases and J lost 8; bases outside the gene matches: 7. The CDR3 DNA reads TGTGCCAGCAGTTCGGGACAGGAGCGCGGCTACACCTTC. It is translated as CASSSGQERGYTF.

The V gene is TRBV2, the J gene TRBJ2-2; no firm D call. The CDR3 totals 14 residues. Germline lookup yields CDR1 SNHLY and CDR2 FYNNEI. The ends were cut back, 8 bases at V and 1 base at J, with 11 bases in the middle. The CDR3 nucleotides read TGTGCCAGCGTACCTACAGTGAACACCGGGGAGCTGTTTTTT. This gives the protein CASVPTVNTGELFF.

V and J are TRBV5-1 and TRBJ1-1; TRBD1 aligns across 8 bases. V gave up 10 bases and J gave up 0 bases; unmatched junction bases: 5. The CDR3 has 13 residues. Germline CDR1 reads SGHRS; CDR2 reads YFSETQ. DNA of the CDR3: TGCGCCGGTCGACAGGGGATGAACACTGAAGCTTTCTTT. Amino acids: CAGRQGMNTEAFF.

The V call is TRBV6-2 or TRBV6-3, the J call TRBJ2-1; 9 nucleotides match TRBD2. This CDR3 has 16 amino acids. Germline assignment: CDR1 MNHEY and CDR2 SVGEGT. J was trimmed by 7 bases and V by 5 bases; bases with no gene match: 12. CDR3: CASSKSAGGRFNEQFF. The DNA for the CDR3 is TGTGCCAGCAGTAAATCAGCGGGGGGCAGATTTAATGAGCAGTTCTTC.

The chain links TRBV7-3 to TRBJ2-2; the D is unclear. Trimming left V 1 base short and J 1 base short, with 13 bases between. Germline CDR1 is SGHTA and CDR2 is FQGTGA. This CDR3 is 17 amino acids long. The CDR3 loop is CASSLNPVKKNTGELFF. CDR3 nucleotide sequence: TGTGCCAGCAGCTTAAACCCCGTGAAGAAGAACACCGGGGAGCTGTTTTTT.

V gene TRBV5-1 combines with J gene TRBJ1-1, with D possibly TRBD1 on 6 matching bases. Trimming removed 6 bases from V and 1 base from J, with 13 bases in between. This CDR3 comprises 14 residues. CDR1 SGHRS and CDR2 YFSETQ come from the germline V gene. CDR3 nucleotide sequence: TGCGCCAGCACCCAACTGGGACAGAACACTGAAGCTTTCTTT. This encodes CASTQLGQNTEAFF.

The chain carries TRBV28 and TRBJ1-2; TRBD1 matches at 10 bases. This CDR3 has 15 amino acids. Germline CDR1 reads MDHEN; CDR2 reads SYDVKM. Trimming cost V 0 bases and J 8 bases; bases outside gene matches: 6. The CDR3 is CASSLWVTGGGGYTF. Here the CDR3 DNA reads TGTGCCAGCAGTTTATGGGTGACAGGGGGCGGGGGCTACACCTTC.

This clone showed up just a few times. This sequence joins TRBV3-1 (or the pseudogene TRBV3-2) and TRBJ2-7, with D possibly being TRBD1 (5 bases). The germline V gene encodes CDR1 LGHDT and CDR2 YNNKEL (reference sequence). The ends were cut back, 5 bases at V and 7 bases at J, with 9 bases in the middle. CDR3 length: 11 amino acids. The CDR3 coding sequence is TGTGCCAGCAGCAGGGGTTTGGAGCAGTACGTC. It yields the protein CASSRGLEQYV.

The chain joins TRBV2 to TRBJ2-7, with 8 positions matching TRBD1. This CDR3 has 12 amino acids. V lost 5 bases, J lost 7 bases, and 4 bases stayed unmatched. From germline, CDR1 is SNHLY and CDR2 FYNNEI. The CDR3 DNA follows: TGTGCCAGCAGTCTGACAGGGGAAGAGCAGTACGTC. Its protein product is CASSLTGEEQYV.

The chain employs TRBV18 and TRBJ1-1; weak D call: TRBD1 (6 bases). Germline loops: CDR1 KGHSH, CDR2 LQKENI. V lost 5 bases to trimming and J lost 1 base, with 14 bases between them. CDR3 size: 15 residues. CDR3 in amino acids: CASSSSTGENTEAFF. The CDR3 DNA is TGTGCCAGCTCATCTTCGACAGGAGAGAACACTGAAGCTTTCTTT.

For this clone: In the same sample, other DNA sequences code for this CDR3. The rearrangement links TRBV20-1 to TRBJ1-1; 10 nucleotides match TRBD1. The junction had 0 bases not matched to a gene; V was cut back by 1 base and J by 10 bases. The CDR3 runs 11 residues. In germline, CDR1 is DFQATT, CDR2 SNEGSKA (reference sequence). The CDR3 reads CSARGTGGAFF. In DNA form, the CDR3 reads TGCAGTGCTAGAGGGACAGGGGGAGCTTTCTTT.

This clone was observed a few times. The chain combines TRBV5-1 with TRBJ1-3; TRBD1 matches at 7 bases. The CDR3 loop spans 15 amino acids. Germline V gene lookup returns CDR1 SGHRS and CDR2 YFSETQ. Trimming removed 0 bases from V and 2 bases from J; junction bases left unmatched: 2. CDR3 loop: CASSLDGQAGNTIYF. The CDR3 coding sequence is TGCGCCAGCAGCTTGGATGGACAGGCTGGAAACACCATATATTTT.

This clone was detected a few times. V usage is TRBV7-9 and J usage is TRBJ1-2; unclear D gene. Trimming pared 1 base from V and 5 bases from J, leaving 11 bases between. Germline-derived CDR1 and CDR2 are SEHNR and FQNEAQ (reference sequence). CDR3 length: 14 amino acids. The CDR3 coding sequence is TGTGCCAGCAGCTTAGTGGTCTCGAAGTATGGCTACACCTTC. It yields the protein CASSLVVSKYGYTF. Looking up the rest from reference TRBV7-9 and TRBJ1-2 gives the full variable domain: DTGVSQNPRHKITKRGQNVTFRCDPISEHNRLYWYRQTLGQGPEFLTYFQNEAQLEKSRLLSDRFSAERPKGSFSTLEIQRTEQGDSAMYLCASSLVVSKYGYTFGSGTRLTVV.

This chain links TRBV3-1 (or the pseudogene TRBV3-2) with TRBJ1-2; no firm D call. Trimming took 1 base from V and 7 from J, leaving 7 bases between them. CDR1 is LGHDT and CDR2 is YNNKEL in the germline V gene (reference sequence). The CDR3 length is 12 residues. The CDR3 loop is CASSQVDGGYTF. CDR3 coding DNA: TGTGCCAGCAGCCAAGTCGACGGTGGCTACACCTTC.

The rearrangement joins TRBV30 to TRBJ1-6; D remains ambiguous. CDR3 length equals 15 residues. V shed 3 bases and J shed 0 bases, with 9 bases lying between them. Germline-derived CDR1 and CDR2 are GTSNPN and SVGIG (reference sequence). Here the CDR3 reads CAWRQVRSYNSPLHF. DNA for the CDR3: TGTGCCTGGAGGCAGGTTCGCTCCTATAATTCACCCCTCCACTTT.

The chain has TRBV13 and TRBJ1-3; no firm D call. Trimming pared 0 bases from V and 4 bases from J, leaving 10 bases between. This CDR3 is 15 amino acids long. Germline V gene sequence: CDR1 PRHDT, CDR2 FYEKMQ (reference sequence). DNA for the CDR3: TGTGCCAGCAGCTTAGGAGACCCGGAAGGAAACACCATATATTTT. Translated: CASSLGDPEGNTIYF.

This clone was counted once. The chain employs TRBV5-6 and TRBJ2-7; TRBD1 agrees at 7 bases. The CDR3 runs to 18 residues. Germline CDR1 and CDR2: SGHDT and YYEEEE. J lost 1 base, V lost 2 bases, and 15 bases had no gene match. The CDR3 nucleotides read TGTGCCAGCAGCTTAACCGGGACAGAGTACTACCCTTCCTACGAGCAGTACGTC. Translation gives CASSLTGTEYYPSYEQYV.

The gene calls are TRBV19 and TRBJ1-5; a weak D match, TRBD1 (5 bases). CDR3 length: 15 residues. Trimming removed 5 bases from V and 0 bases from J, with 11 bases in between. Germline values: CDR1 LNHDA, CDR2 SQIVND (reference sequence). Here the CDR3 reads CASSFGRDSNQPQHF. CDR3 DNA sequence: TGTGCCAGTAGTTTTGGCAGGGATAGCAATCAGCCCCAGCATTTT.

This rearrangement joins TRBV3-1 (or the pseudogene TRBV3-2) to TRBJ2-5, with D perhaps assigned TRBD1 or TRBD2 (5 bases each). V was shortened by 1 base and J by 1 base, with 13 bases between the two germline ends. Germline V gene lookup returns CDR1 LGHDT and CDR2 YNNKEL (reference sequence). The CDR3 extends over 16 amino acids. The CDR3 nucleotides are TGTGCCAGCAGCCAAGGCTTTCGGGGACCCCAAGAGACCCAGTACTTC. Translated: CASSQGFRGPQETQYF.

The genes are TRBV28 and TRBJ2-1; the match to TRBD2 covers 8 bases. V gave up 2 bases and J gave up 10 bases; unmatched junction bases: 25. This CDR3 region has 20 residues. Germline assignment: CDR1 MDHEN and CDR2 SYDVKM. The CDR3: CASSLEGTSRGVAGSNEQFF. As DNA, the CDR3 is TGTGCCAGCAGTTTAGAGGGGACAAGCCGTGGGGTAGCGGGGAGCAACGAGCAGTTCTTC.

This chain uses TRBV6-4 with TRBJ2-1, with a tentative D call TRBD1 (5 bases). CDR3 size: 12 residues. Germline V gene sequence: CDR1 MRHNA, CDR2 SNTAGT. The germline V and J ends were trimmed by 5 bases and 7 bases, with 9 bases remaining between them. CDR3 coding DNA: TGTGCCAGCAGTCAAGGGGCGAATGAGCAGTTCTTC. As protein: CASSQGANEQFF.

This clone appeared once. The rearrangement links TRBV5-1 to TRBJ1-4; D unclear. This CDR3 contains 16 residues. The V gene's germline CDR1 is SGHRS and CDR2 YFSETQ. Trimming removed 3 bases at V and 3 bases at J, with 15 bases between. The CDR3 loop reads CASSSTPSVSNEKLFF. In DNA form, the CDR3 reads TGCGCCAGCAGCTCAACCCCCAGTGTTTCTAATGAAAAACTGTTTTTT.

In its sample, this clone was seen once. The rearrangement uses TRBV10-3 and TRBJ1-5; no reliable D call. This CDR3 region has 15 residues. Trimming removed 1 base at V and 6 bases at J, with 13 bases between. In germline, CDR1 is ENHRY, CDR2 SYGVKD. CDR3 in amino acids: CAISEYSQTGQPQHF. The CDR3 DNA follows: TGTGCCATCAGTGAGTACAGCCAAACCGGTCAGCCCCAGCATTTT.